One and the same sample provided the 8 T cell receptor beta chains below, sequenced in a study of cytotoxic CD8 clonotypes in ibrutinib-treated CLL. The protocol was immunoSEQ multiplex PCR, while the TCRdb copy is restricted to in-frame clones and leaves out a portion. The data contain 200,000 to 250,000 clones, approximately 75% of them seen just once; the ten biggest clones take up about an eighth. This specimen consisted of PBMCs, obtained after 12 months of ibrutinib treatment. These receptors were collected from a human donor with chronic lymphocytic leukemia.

CDR3 sequence: CSARPQAEAFF. Here the CDR3 DNA reads TGCAGTGCTAGGCCTCAGGCGGAAGCTTTCTTT. V gene TRBV20-1 combines with J gene TRBJ1-1; D is unclear. Germline lookup yields CDR1 DFQATT and CDR2 SNEGSKA (reference sequence). The CDR3 covers 11 residues. The germline V and J ends were trimmed by 3 bases and 8 bases, with 10 bases remaining between them.

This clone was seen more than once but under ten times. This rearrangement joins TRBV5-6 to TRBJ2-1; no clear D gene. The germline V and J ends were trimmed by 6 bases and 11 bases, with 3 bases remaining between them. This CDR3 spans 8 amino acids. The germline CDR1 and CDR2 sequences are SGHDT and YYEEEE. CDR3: CASTKQFF. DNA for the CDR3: TGTGCCAGCACGAAGCAGTTCTTC.

As DNA, the CDR3 is TGTGCCAGCAGCCAACAAGGGACAGAGAAAGAGACCCAGTACTTC. Translating it yields CASSQQGTEKETQYF. The J gene is TRBJ2-5, the V gene TRBV7-9; 7 bases agree with TRBD1. Germline CDR1 and CDR2: SEHNR and FQNEAQ (reference sequence). Losses at the gene ends were 5 bases for V and 3 bases for J; bases not matched to a gene: 9. CDR3 length equals 15 residues.

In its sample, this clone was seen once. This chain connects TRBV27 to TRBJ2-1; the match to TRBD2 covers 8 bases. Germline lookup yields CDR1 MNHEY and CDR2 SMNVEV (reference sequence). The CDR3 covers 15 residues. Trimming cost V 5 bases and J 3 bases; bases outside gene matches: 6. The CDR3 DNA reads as TGTGCCAGCAGTCCTATCCGGGAGGGCTACAATGAGCAGTTCTTC. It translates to CASSPIREGYNEQFF.

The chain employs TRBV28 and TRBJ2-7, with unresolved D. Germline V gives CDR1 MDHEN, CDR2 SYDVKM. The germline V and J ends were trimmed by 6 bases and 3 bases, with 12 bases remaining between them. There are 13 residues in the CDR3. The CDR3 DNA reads TGTGCCAGCAGAAATTCACTCGTCTACGAGCAGTACTTC. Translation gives CASRNSLVYEQYF.

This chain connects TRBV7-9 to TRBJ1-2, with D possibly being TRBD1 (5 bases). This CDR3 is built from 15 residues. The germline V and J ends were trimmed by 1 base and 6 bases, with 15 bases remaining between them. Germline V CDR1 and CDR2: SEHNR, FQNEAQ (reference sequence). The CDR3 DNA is TGTGCCAGCAGCTTAGGGGGCCAGGGATTCAATGGCTACACCTTC. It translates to CASSLGGQGFNGYTF.

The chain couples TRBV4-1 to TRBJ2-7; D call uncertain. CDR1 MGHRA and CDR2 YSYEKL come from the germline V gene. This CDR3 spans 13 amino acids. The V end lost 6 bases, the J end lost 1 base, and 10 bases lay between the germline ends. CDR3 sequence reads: CASSPDGSYEQYF. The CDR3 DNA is TGCGCCAGCAGTCCGGACGGTTCCTACGAGCAGTACTTC.

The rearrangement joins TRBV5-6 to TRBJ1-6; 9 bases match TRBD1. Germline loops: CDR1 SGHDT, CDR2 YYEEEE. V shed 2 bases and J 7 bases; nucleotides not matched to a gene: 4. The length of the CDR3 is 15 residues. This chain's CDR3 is CASSFGTGLNSPLHF. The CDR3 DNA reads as TGTGCCAGCAGCTTTGGGACAGGGTTGAATTCACCCCTCCACTTT.